The following is a TCR beta chain sequence with its context. The data were produced by immunoSEQ multiplex PCR, yet TCRdb's version contains in-frame clones alone and is incomplete. The table lists under 40,000 clones, about 88% of them singletons. Trimming removed 0 bases from V and 7 bases from J, with 15 bases in between. The CDR3 contains 15 residues. Looked up from germline, CDR1 is MNHEY and CDR2 is SVGAGI. This entry is derived from a study of blood T cell repertoires in COVID-19. Study-level information: Some COVID-19 samples were acute and others convalescent; all came from the United States, Italy and Spain.

V is TRBV6-5 and J is TRBJ1-2; no definite D call. Sequenced input: peripheral blood. The clonotype comes from a woman older than 75 with active or convalescent COVID-19. The CDR3 sequence is CASSYSTGPYIGYTF. The CDR3 nucleotides are TGTGCCAGCAGTTACTCGACTGGCCCGTATATTGGCTACACCTTC.